The clone carrying this TCR beta chain was detected ten times or more. Its antigen is unknown. A single record per CDR3 protein comes from TCRdb applying MiXCR to the PCR reads. This table has roughly 320,000 distinct CDR3 sequences, over 20% appearing once. The V gene end was trimmed by 7 bases and the J gene end by 11 bases; junction bases not matched to a gene: 6. Germline V CDR1 and CDR2: MDHEN, SYDVKM. The CDR3 has 12 residues. This entry comes from a study of molecular identifiers for immune sequencing clone quantification. Whole-study findings and limits: Over 97% of effector molecules, but under 1% in naive cells, were held by clones with more than 20 RNA copies.

The sample was naive CD8+ T cells from blood, with Jurkat cell RNA spiked in. Specified subset: FACS-sorted CD8+CD4-CCR7+CD45RA+ naive T cells. The chain combines TRBV28 with TRBJ1-1, with 11 bases that match TRBD1. This clonotype originated in a human donor in good health. Some libraries in this study had Jurkat cell RNA spiked in. The CDR3 DNA reads TGTGCCAGCAACTCGGACAGGGGGCTGGCTTTCTTT. Its protein is CASNSDRGLAFF.